What follows are 28 T cell receptor beta chains derived from one specimen sequenced in a study of blood T cell repertoires in COVID-19. The assay was immunoSEQ multiplex PCR, and TCRdb's table has in-frame clones only and misses some. The table includes tens of thousands of clones, around 81% detected once. Material for sequencing was peripheral blood. The receptors here all came from a woman at least 80 years old with COVID-19, enrolled during active disease.

The chain recombines TRBV5-8 with TRBJ2-1, with 13 bases aligning to TRBD2. V trimming: 4 bases; J trimming: 3 bases; junction bases outside the gene matches: 10. CDR1 and CDR2 (germline): SGHTS, YDEGEE. CDR3 length: 18 amino acids. CDR3 DNA sequence: TGTGCCAGCAGCCCGGGACTAGCGGGATCCCACCGCTACAATGAGCAGTTCTTC. Protein: CASSPGLAGSHRYNEQFF.

The chain carries TRBV9 and TRBJ1-4; D gene unclear. The V gene's germline CDR1 is SGDLS and CDR2 YYNGEE. With 3 bases removed from V and 6 bases from J, the gap between germline ends came to 6 bases. The CDR3 covers 12 residues. DNA of the CDR3: TGTGCCAGCAGCGCCTCCGATGAAAAACTGTTTTTT. It translates to CASSASDEKLFF.

V and J are TRBV10-1 and TRBJ2-1; TRBD1 agrees at 9 bases. Germline V gives CDR1 WNHNN, CDR2 SYGVQD (reference sequence). V lost 1 base to trimming and J lost 7 bases; unmatched junction nucleotides: 8. The CDR3 has 16 amino acids. CDR3 bases: TGCGCCAGCAGTGAGTTGGTACAGGGGGCCCGGAATGAGCAGTTCTTC. It codes for CASSELVQGARNEQFF.

This chain uses TRBV28 with TRBJ2-1; D might be TRBD1 (6 bases). The CDR3 length is 15 residues. Germline V gene lookup returns CDR1 MDHEN and CDR2 SYDVKM. V shed 4 bases and J shed 0 bases, with 10 bases lying between them. CDR3 sequence (DNA): TGTGCCAGCAGTTCTACAGGGTCCTCCTACAATGAGCAGTTCTTC. Its protein is CASSSTGSSYNEQFF.

This rearrangement joins TRBV4-1 to TRBJ2-1; 8 bases are a match to TRBD2. This CDR3 comprises 14 residues. V gave up 4 bases and J gave up 7 bases; unmatched junction bases: 6. Looked up from germline, CDR1 is MGHRA and CDR2 is YSYEKL. The CDR3 DNA is TGCGCCAGCAGCCCAGGCGGGGGGTGGAATGAGCAGTTCTTC. Translated: CASSPGGGWNEQFF.

DNA of the CDR3: TGTGCCAGCAGTTTATTCTTCCAGGGCGGCACCTACGAGCAGTACTTC. It yields the protein CASSLFFQGGTYEQYF. The J gene is TRBJ2-7, the V gene TRBV28; D may be TRBD1 (5 bases). The CDR3 is 16 amino acids. Deletions cut 1 base from V and 2 bases from J, with 15 bases between. Germline loops: CDR1 MDHEN, CDR2 SYDVKM.

The chain employs TRBV24-1 and TRBJ2-1; the D gene is possibly TRBD1 (7 bases). CDR3 length: 15 residues. Germline V lookup: CDR1 KGHDR, CDR2 SFDVKD. The V and J ends lost 4 bases and 8 bases respectively, with 17 bases between them. CDR3 nucleotide sequence: TGTGCCACCAGTGACCCAAGCGGAGGGGGCGATGAGCAGTTCTTC. It encodes CATSDPSGGGDEQFF.

The V gene is TRBV14, the J gene TRBJ2-2; unclear D gene. Between the trimmed V and J ends, which lost 3 bases and 3 bases, there was a span of 8 bases. CDR1 SGHDN and CDR2 FVKESK come from the germline V gene. CDR3 length: 14 residues. The CDR3 DNA reads as TGTGCCAGCAGCCAGAGTTTTTACACCGGGGAGCTGTTTTTT. As protein: CASSQSFYTGELFF.

The chain carries TRBV3-1 (or the pseudogene TRBV3-2) and TRBJ2-1, with 11 bases lining up with TRBD1. CDR1 is LGHDT, CDR2 YNNKEL, per germline (reference sequence). The CDR3 covers 16 residues. V shed 3 bases and J 9 bases; nucleotides not matched to a gene: 10. The CDR3 sequence is CASSQAGTGGVGEQFF. CDR3 DNA: TGTGCCAGCAGCCAGGCCGGGACAGGGGGGGTTGGTGAGCAGTTCTTC.

The CDR3, as DNA: TGTGCCACCAGCAGAGATGGCCTCGGGGATGGCTACACCTTC. This gives the protein CATSRDGLGDGYTF. The chain employs TRBV15 and TRBJ1-2; D gene uncertain. Per the germline V gene, CDR1 is LNHNV and CDR2 is YYDKDF (reference sequence). V was shortened by 0 bases and J by 6 bases, with 11 bases between the two germline ends. The CDR3 contains 14 residues.

The CDR3: CASSDDVGLGTDTQYF. The CDR3 DNA reads as TGTGCCAGCAGCGACGACGTGGGGCTAGGGACAGATACGCAGTATTTT. The chain employs TRBV11-2 and TRBJ2-3, with a tentative D call TRBD1 (5 bases). This CDR3 contains 16 residues. The germline V gene encodes CDR1 SGHAT and CDR2 FQNNGV. V was pared by 5 bases and J by 3 bases, with 18 bases between.

The chain links TRBV7-9 to TRBJ2-6, with 7 bases identical to TRBD1. Trimming took 4 bases from V and 0 from J; bases not matched to a gene: 12. Germline-derived CDR1 and CDR2 are SEHNR and FQNEAQ (reference sequence). This CDR3 region has 19 residues. CDR3 loop: CASSSSRQGSTSGANVLTF. CDR3 bases: TGTGCCAGCAGCTCCTCGCGACAGGGAAGCACCTCTGGGGCCAACGTCCTGACTTTC.

The V call is TRBV6-5, the J call TRBJ2-7; no firm D call. V was clipped by 5 bases and J by 2 bases, with 13 bases between them. The germline V gene has CDR1 MNHEY and CDR2 SVGAGI. This CDR3 has 14 amino acids. CDR3 in DNA: TGTGCCAGCAGTCCCTATACGAGCGCCTACGAGCAGTACTTC. It codes for CASSPYTSAYEQYF.

The J gene is TRBJ1-5, the V gene TRBV27, with 7 bases identical to TRBD1. There are 16 residues in the CDR3. Germline V gene data show CDR1 as MNHEY and CDR2 as SMNVEV (reference sequence). With 6 bases clipped from V and 2 bases from J, the junction kept 10 bases outside the gene matches. As DNA, the CDR3 is TGTGCCAGCAGCGATCACAGGGGCAACGGCAATCAGCCCCAGCATTTT. Translating it yields CASSDHRGNGNQPQHF.

The chain couples TRBV9 to TRBJ2-1, with no clear D. V dropped 3 bases and J dropped 7 bases, with 8 bases sitting between them. The CDR3 totals 12 residues. The V gene's germline CDR1 is SGDLS and CDR2 YYNGEE. The CDR3: CASSGEFNEQFF. CDR3 in DNA: TGTGCCAGCAGCGGCGAATTTAATGAGCAGTTCTTC. Looking up the rest from reference TRBV9 and TRBJ2-1 gives the full variable domain: DSGVTQTPKHLITATGQRVTLRCSPRSGDLSVYWYQQSLDQGLQFLIQYYNGEERAKGNILERFSAQQFPDLHSELNLSSLELGDSALYFCASSGEFNEQFFGPGTRLTVL.

V is TRBV2 and J is TRBJ2-3; 9 nucleotides agree with TRBD1. The germline V gene has CDR1 SNHLY and CDR2 FYNNEI. The CDR3 runs to 15 residues. Trimming at V came to 6 bases and at J to 3 bases, leaving 7 bases not matched to a gene. CDR3 region: CASSRDRVFTDTQYF. The CDR3 bases are TGTGCCAGCAGCCGGGACAGGGTATTTACAGATACGCAGTATTTT.

This chain uses TRBV28 with TRBJ1-2; a possible D gene is TRBD1 (6 bases). V was shortened by 2 bases and J by 5 bases, with 12 bases between the two germline ends. Germline V gene data show CDR1 as MDHEN and CDR2 as SYDVKM. The CDR3 sequence is 14 residues long. CDR3 residues: CASSLGGAGYGYTF. The CDR3 DNA is TGTGCCAGCAGTTTAGGGGGCGCAGGGTATGGCTACACCTTC.

The chain carries TRBV19 and TRBJ1-5, with D perhaps matching TRBD1 (5 bases). V gave up 3 bases and J gave up 3 bases, with 9 bases separating them. In germline, CDR1 is LNHDA, CDR2 SQIVND (reference sequence). The CDR3 runs 14 residues. CDR3 protein: CASSIAGDNQPQHF. CDR3 DNA sequence: TGTGCCAGTAGTATTGCGGGGGACAATCAGCCCCAGCATTTT.

Worth noting for this clone: The sample carries other DNA sequences with the same CDR3. The chain links TRBV6-2 or TRBV6-3 to TRBJ1-1, with a possible D match to TRBD1 (5 bases). The V gene lost 5 bases and the J gene lost 1 base, with 14 bases spanning the gap. The V gene's germline CDR1 is MNHEY and CDR2 SVGEGT. The length of the CDR3 is 15 residues. CDR3 loop: CASSQMGRGNTEAFF. CDR3 DNA: TGTGCCAGCAGTCAAATGGGGCGTGGGAACACTGAAGCTTTCTTT.

The V call is TRBV23-1, the J call TRBJ2-3; TRBD2 matches at 8 bases. TRBV23-1 is flagged as an ORF with uncertain function. With V trimmed by 0 bases and J by 5 bases, 16 bases remained unmatched. This CDR3 contains 19 residues. The CDR3 region is CASSQSFGPLAGRGDTQYF. CDR3 coding DNA: TGCGCCAGCAGTCAATCTTTCGGCCCCCTAGCGGGTCGGGGAGATACGCAGTATTTT.

V is TRBV13 and J is TRBJ2-7; 9 nucleotides agree with TRBD2. The V segment lost 5 bases and the J segment 4 bases; nucleotides outside the gene matches: 3. This CDR3 is 13 amino acids long. CDR1 and CDR2 (germline): PRHDT, FYEKMQ (reference sequence). The CDR3: CASSAGLAYEQYF. In DNA form, the CDR3 reads TGTGCCAGCAGCGCGGGACTAGCTTACGAGCAGTACTTC. Looking up the rest from reference TRBV13 and TRBJ2-7 gives the full variable domain: AAGVIQSPRHLIKEKRETATLKCYPIPRHDTVYWYQQGPGQDPQFLISFYEKMQSDKGSIPDRFSAQQFSDYHSELNMSSLELGDSALYFCASSAGLAYEQYFGPGTRLTVT.

V is TRBV7-9 and J is TRBJ2-7, with TRBD2 identical over 13 bases. V lost 2 bases, J lost 5 bases, and 12 bases stayed unmatched. Germline V lookup: CDR1 SEHNR, CDR2 FQNEAQ (reference sequence). There are 18 residues in the CDR3. CDR3 residues: CASSLWLGTSGTSNEQYF. The CDR3 nucleotides are TGTGCCAGCAGCTTATGGCTGGGGACTAGCGGGACTTCTAACGAGCAGTACTTC.

The chain uses TRBV10-1 and TRBJ2-3; TRBD1 aligns across 9 bases. The length of the CDR3 is 16 residues. Per the germline V gene, CDR1 is WNHNN and CDR2 is SYGVQD (reference sequence). V shed 0 bases and J 3 bases; nucleotides not matched to a gene: 4. The CDR3: CASSESRDRETDTQYF. The CDR3, as DNA: TGCGCCAGCAGTGAGTCCCGGGACAGGGAAACAGATACGCAGTATTTT.

The CDR3 coding sequence is TGTGCCAGCAGCTTTCAGGGACTAGCGGGCCGACCCGGCTACAATGAGCAGTTCTTC. Translating gives CASSFQGLAGRPGYNEQFF. The V call is TRBV7-9, the J call TRBJ2-1; TRBD2 matches at 12 bases. The germline V gene has CDR1 SEHNR and CDR2 FQNEAQ (reference sequence). The CDR3 runs to 19 residues. J was trimmed by 3 bases and V by 3 bases; bases with no gene match: 12.

This clone was recorded once. The J gene is TRBJ1-3, the V gene TRBV6-5, with D unresolved. Germline V CDR1 and CDR2: MNHEY, SVGAGI. Trimming cost V 6 bases and J 0 bases, with 9 bases left between them. The CDR3 consists of 14 residues. CDR3 DNA: TGTGCCAGCAGCGAGGCTTCCTCTGGAAACACCATATATTTT. The encoded protein is CASSEASSGNTIYF.

The chain employs TRBV3-1 (or the pseudogene TRBV3-2) and TRBJ1-3; maybe TRBD1 (5 bases). Trimming stripped 2 bases from V and 2 bases from J, with 7 bases between. The CDR3 extends over 14 amino acids. Germline assignment: CDR1 LGHDT and CDR2 YNNKEL (reference sequence). CDR3 sequence (DNA): TGTGCCAGCAGCCAACAGGGAACTGGAAACACCATATATTTT. Translating it yields CASSQQGTGNTIYF.

In this sample, this clone turned up once. The gene calls are TRBV7-2 and TRBJ2-7; D might be TRBD1 (5 bases). This CDR3 contains 13 residues. V gave up 5 bases and J gave up 3 bases, with 11 bases separating them. From germline, CDR1 is SGHTA and CDR2 FQGNSA. Written as DNA, the CDR3 is TGTGCCAGCAGCCTGACAGTTTTCTACGAGCAGTACTTC. Translation: CASSLTVFYEQYF. The variable domain in full, completed from reference TRBV7-2 and TRBJ2-7, reads GAGVSQSPSNKVTEKGKDVELRCDPISGHTALYWYRQSLGQGLEFLIYFQGNSAPDKSGLPSDRFSAERTGGSVSTLTIQRTQQEDSAVYLCASSLTVFYEQYFGPGTRLTVT.

This clone came up once. The gene calls are TRBV6-5 and TRBJ2-7; 8 bases fit TRBD1. CDR3 size: 14 residues. Germline V gene data show CDR1 as MNHEY and CDR2 as SVGAGI. The V gene end was trimmed by 6 bases and the J gene end by 1 base; junction bases not matched to a gene: 5. As DNA, the CDR3 is TGTGCCAGCAGGCGACAGGGGATGTCCTACGAGCAGTACTTC. This encodes CASRRQGMSYEQYF.